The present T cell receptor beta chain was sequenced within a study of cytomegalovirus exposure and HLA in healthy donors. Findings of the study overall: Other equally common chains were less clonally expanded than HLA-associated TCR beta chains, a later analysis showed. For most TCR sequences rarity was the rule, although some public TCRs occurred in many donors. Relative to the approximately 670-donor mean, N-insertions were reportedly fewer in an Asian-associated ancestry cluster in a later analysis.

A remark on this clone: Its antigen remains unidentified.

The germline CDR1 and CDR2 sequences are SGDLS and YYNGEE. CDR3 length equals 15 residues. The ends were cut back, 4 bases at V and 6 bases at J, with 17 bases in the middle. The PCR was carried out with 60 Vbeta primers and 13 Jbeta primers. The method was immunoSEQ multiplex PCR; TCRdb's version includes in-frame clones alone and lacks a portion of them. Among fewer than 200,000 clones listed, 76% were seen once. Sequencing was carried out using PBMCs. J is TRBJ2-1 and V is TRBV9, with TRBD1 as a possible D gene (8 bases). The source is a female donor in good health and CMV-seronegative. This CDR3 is CASSPPQGGVNEQFF. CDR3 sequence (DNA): TGTGCCAGCAGCCCCCCACAGGGGGGGGTCAATGAGCAGTTCTTC.